This TCR beta chain was found in a study of T cell clusters in autoimmune cytopenias. Across the study: TRB sequencing had a median about 50,000 reads and roughly 2,400 distinct clonotypes per sample.

One tube held mixed TRB-A and TRB-B primer pools for touch-down PCR. Reprocessing the multiplex PCR reads, TCRdb reports a single entry for every CDR3 protein and omits DNA. The sample table sets out under 11,000 distinct CDR3 sequences. CDR3 length: 13 amino acids. Germline-derived CDR1 and CDR2 are MNHEY and SMNVEV (reference sequence). Measured by frequency, this clonotype is medium-sized. Each sample's input was approximately 270 ng genomic DNA, 35,000 to 40,000 genome equivalents. This sample was shared with a second study, whose subject was T cell repertoires in aging, cancer and after chemotherapy. That publication notes: The repertoire data cannot show anything about immunological memory following chemotherapy.

The TCR originated in a human donor in good health. The sample taken for sequencing was peripheral blood. The chain employs TRBV27 and TRBJ2-1; the TRBD2 assignment by TCRdb is unverifiable without DNA. The CDR3 spells CASSRSGGRGSFF.